This TCR beta chain stems from a study of neurological immune-mediated disorders. cDNA was made by 5'RACE with 10-nucleotide random UMIs. Over 160 million TCR-beta sequences, together covering 15-18 subjects, were produced by every individual sequencing run that was carried out. TCRdb re-analysed the 5' RACE reads in MiXCR, keeping a single row per CDR3 protein. The repertoire holds 66,000 or so distinct CDR3 sequences, with about 3.4% as singletons. The sample holds many counts of this clonotype. V shed 0 bases and J 4 bases; nucleotides not matched to a gene: 8. The length of the CDR3 is 16 residues. Germline loops: CDR1 SGHRS, CDR2 YFSETQ.

The sample was PBMCs. V is TRBV5-1 and J is TRBJ1-2; 8 bases map to TRBD1. The clonotype was recovered from a man aged 35 to 55 with multiple sclerosis. The CDR3 sequence is CASSLERQGYGYGYTF. DNA for the CDR3: TGCGCCAGCAGCTTGGAACGACAGGGGTATGGCTATGGCTACACCTTC.